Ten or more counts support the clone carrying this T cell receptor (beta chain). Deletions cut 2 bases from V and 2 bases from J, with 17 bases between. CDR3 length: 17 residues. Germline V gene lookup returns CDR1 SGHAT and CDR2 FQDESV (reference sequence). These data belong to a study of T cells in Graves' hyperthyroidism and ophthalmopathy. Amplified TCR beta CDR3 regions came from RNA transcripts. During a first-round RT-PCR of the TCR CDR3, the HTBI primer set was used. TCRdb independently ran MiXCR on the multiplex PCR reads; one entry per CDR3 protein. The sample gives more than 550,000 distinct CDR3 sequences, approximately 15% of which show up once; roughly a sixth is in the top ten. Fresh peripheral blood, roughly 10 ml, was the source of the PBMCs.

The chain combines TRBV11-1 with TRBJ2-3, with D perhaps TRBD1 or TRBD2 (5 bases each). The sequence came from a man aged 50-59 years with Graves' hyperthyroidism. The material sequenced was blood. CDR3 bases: TGTGCCAGCAGCTTACCAGGGACCACATCCTACACAGATACGCAGTATTTT. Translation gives CASSLPGTTSYTDTQYF.